Included here is one T cell receptor beta chain sequence, with context. Sequenced by immunoSEQ multiplex PCR; TCRdb stores in-frame clones only, minus some. This sample has under 300,000 clones, with approximately 79% found just once. The data derive from a study of blood T cell repertoires in COVID-19. In the study overall: Samples taken during acute and convalescent COVID-19 were collected in the United States, Italy and Spain.

Per the germline V gene, CDR1 is SEHNR and CDR2 is FQNEAQ (reference sequence). Trimming removed 2 bases from V and 6 bases from J; junction bases left unmatched: 9. The length of the CDR3 is 15 residues. The TCR was taken from a woman in her forties with active or convalescent COVID-19. The chain couples TRBV7-9 to TRBJ1-1, with TRBD1 matching over 7 bases. Input material: peripheral blood. The DNA for the CDR3 is TGTGCCAGCAGCTTAAGGAGACAGGGAAATTCTGAAGCTTTCTTT. Translated: CASSLRRQGNSEAFF.